These 23 T cell receptor beta chains originate from one sample sequenced in a study of early T cells in non-severe SARS-CoV-2 infection. In TCRdb, the 5' RACE reads were re-called with MiXCR into one record per CDR3 protein. Of about 80,000 distinct CDR3 sequences in the sample, more than 5% are singletons; the top ten hold about 7.5%. Sequencing was done on a sample of whole blood. The receptors here all came from an adult who was a healthcare worker with PCR-confirmed SARS-CoV-2 infection or an uninfected control (not recorded which).

The chain carries TRBV3-1 and TRBJ2-7, with 7 bases aligning to TRBD1. The ends lost 3 bases at V and 4 bases at J; junction bases unmatched: 9. The CDR3 length is 15 residues. Germline V lookup: CDR1 LGHDT, CDR2 YNNKEL (reference sequence). The CDR3, as DNA: TGTGCCAGCAGCCACGGAGACAGGGCCCCTTACGAGCAGTACTTC. This translates into CASSHGDRAPYEQYF.

In this sample, this clonotype turned up a few times. This chain connects TRBV4-1 to TRBJ2-1; either TRBD1 or TRBD2 may supply D (5 bases each). The CDR3 runs to 17 residues. Germline-derived CDR1 and CDR2 are MGHRA and YSYEKL. V lost 0 bases to trimming and J lost 8 bases, with 20 bases between them. The CDR3 here is CASSQELHFGTADEQFF. The CDR3 DNA reads TGCGCCAGCAGCCAAGAACTGCATTTTGGGACGGCCGATGAGCAGTTCTTC.

This chain uses TRBV6-5 with TRBJ2-7, with 8 positions matching TRBD1. There are 15 residues in the CDR3. Per germline, CDR1 MNHEY and CDR2 SVGAGI. V was clipped by 0 bases and J by 6 bases; unmatched bases: 7. The CDR3 bases are TGTGCCAGCAGTTACTCGACAGGGGCGCAGGTCGAGCAGTACTTC. Residues: CASSYSTGAQVEQYF.

This clonotype was counted many times. The gene calls are TRBV12-3 or TRBV12-4 and TRBJ2-1, with 9 nucleotides matching TRBD1. The CDR3 has 15 residues. Losses at the gene ends were 4 bases for V and 7 bases for J; bases not matched to a gene: 8. The CDR3 region has the DNA TGTGCCAGCAGTTGGGCGACAGGGGGTAGGAATGAGCAGTTCTTC. Translating gives CASSWATGGRNEQFF.

This clonotype was observed many times. This chain uses TRBV7-2 with TRBJ2-7; 9 nucleotides match TRBD1. V was pared by 1 base and J by 1 base, with 5 bases of the junction left unmatched. Germline V gene data show CDR1 as SGHTA and CDR2 as FQGNSA. The CDR3 spans 16 residues. CDR3 coding DNA: TGTGCCAGCAGCTTAGAGGTCGGACAGGGGTCCTACGAGCAGTACTTC. Translated: CASSLEVGQGSYEQYF.

There are many counts of this clonotype. The chain couples TRBV12-3 or TRBV12-4 to TRBJ1-3; a weak D match, TRBD1 (6 bases). CDR3 length equals 15 residues. The V end lost 6 bases, the J end lost 2 bases, and 14 bases lay between the germline ends. The CDR3 DNA is TGTGCCAGCAGCATCAGGGGAGTGCCTGGAAACACCATATATTTT. Translated, it gives CASSIRGVPGNTIYF.

The genes are TRBV29-1 and TRBJ2-3; D is ambiguous. The CDR3 consists of 14 residues. Germline CDR1 and CDR2: SQVTM and ANQGSEA. The V end lost 3 bases, the J end lost 0 bases, and 10 bases lay between the germline ends. The CDR3 DNA follows: TGCAGCGTTGAGCTCCGAACCAGCACAGATACGCAGTATTTT. Encoded protein: CSVELRTSTDTQYF.

This clonotype was observed at least ten times. The J gene is TRBJ1-1, the V gene TRBV29-1, with D perhaps matching TRBD1 (5 bases). Trimming removed 4 bases at V and 8 bases at J, with 17 bases between. Germline V CDR1 and CDR2: SQVTM, ANQGSEA. The CDR3 runs to 13 residues. As DNA, the CDR3 is TGCAGCGTTGCAGGGACCGAGGGCACCGAAGCTTTCTTT. Amino acids: CSVAGTEGTEAFF.

This clonotype was seen only a few times. The rearrangement joins TRBV7-2 to TRBJ1-1; 8 nucleotides agree with TRBD1. The junction had 19 bases not matched to a gene; V was cut back by 0 bases and J by 1 base. This CDR3 has 21 residues. Germline lookup yields CDR1 SGHTA and CDR2 FQGNSA. This chain's CDR3 is CASSLASIVGRGRVTNTEAFF. In DNA form, the CDR3 reads TGTGCCAGCAGCTTAGCTTCGATTGTGGGCAGGGGGCGCGTTACGAACACTGAAGCTTTCTTT.

This clonotype was seen repeatedly, ten times or more. The gene calls are TRBV9 and TRBJ2-1; 7 positions agree with TRBD2. Germline V gene sequence: CDR1 SGDLS, CDR2 YYNGEE. The CDR3 loop spans 17 amino acids. Losses at the gene ends were 2 bases for V and 2 bases for J; bases not matched to a gene: 10. CDR3 sequence reads: CASSVQPSGPTYNEQFF. In nucleotides, the CDR3 is TGTGCCAGCAGCGTGCAGCCTAGCGGTCCCACCTACAATGAGCAGTTCTTC. The variable domain in full, completed from reference TRBV9 and TRBJ2-1, reads DSGVTQTPKHLITATGQRVTLRCSPRSGDLSVYWYQQSLDQGLQFLIQYYNGEERAKGNILERFSAQQFPDLHSELNLSSLELGDSALYFCASSVQPSGPTYNEQFFGPGTRLTVL.

In its sample, this clonotype was seen a few times. J is TRBJ1-3 and V is TRBV7-8; the D is unclear. The CDR3 loop spans 16 amino acids. Germline CDR1 is SGHVS and CDR2 is FQNEAQ. V was pared by 3 bases and J by 0 bases, with 12 bases between. CDR3 in amino acids: CASSFVEGYSGNTIYF. Here the CDR3 DNA reads TGTGCCAGCAGCTTCGTGGAGGGATACTCTGGAAACACCATATATTTT.

This clonotype appeared a few times. The rearrangement uses TRBV5-5 and TRBJ2-2, with a tentative D call TRBD2 (6 bases). V lost 1 base and J lost 6, with 13 bases in between. Germline CDR1 reads SGHKS; CDR2 reads YYEKEE (reference sequence). The CDR3 is made up of 15 amino acids. In DNA form, the CDR3 reads TGTGCCAGCAGCTTGCTACTCCCGGGGGCCGGGGAGCTGTTTTTT. This encodes CASSLLLPGAGELFF.

This clonotype was seen only a few times. As DNA, the CDR3 is TGTGCCAGTGTCGGACGGGGGCCCGGGCACAATGAGCAGTTCTTC. Translated, it gives CASVGRGPGHNEQFF. V is TRBV19 and J is TRBJ2-1; D possibly uses TRBD1 or TRBD2 (6 bases each). Germline CDR1 LNHDA, CDR2 SQIVND (reference sequence). The CDR3 is made up of 15 amino acids. Trimming removed 8 bases from V and 5 bases from J, with 19 bases in between.

The CDR3 region has the DNA TGTGCCAGCTCACGCGATAGGGGAGACACCATATATTTT. The encoded protein is CASSRDRGDTIYF. The gene calls are TRBV18 and TRBJ1-3; possibly TRBD1 for D (5 bases). There are 13 residues in the CDR3. Germline CDR1 and CDR2: KGHSH and LQKENI. Trimming took 4 bases from V and 8 from J, leaving 12 bases between them.

The chain links TRBV12-3 or TRBV12-4 to TRBJ1-1, with D perhaps TRBD1 (6 bases). V lost 4 bases, J lost 1 base, and 10 bases lay in between. CDR3 size: 14 residues. The CDR3 is CASSSGTPNTEAFF. CDR3 nucleotide sequence: TGTGCCAGCAGTTCCGGGACACCGAACACTGAAGCTTTCTTT.

In its sample, this clonotype was seen many times. The junction does not match germline at one end; this may be a read error. This rearrangement joins TRBV2 to TRBJ2-7, with 9 bases aligning to TRBD1. The CDR3 has 14 amino acids. Germline-derived CDR1 and CDR2 are SNHLY and FYNNEI. The CDR3 coding sequence is TGTGCCAGCAGTCCACAACGGACCGGGACAGGGAAGGACTTC. This codes for CASSPQRTGTGKDF.

This clonotype has ten or more counts. The rearrangement uses TRBV4-3 and TRBJ2-7; 11 bases align to TRBD2. Germline-derived CDR1 and CDR2 are LGHNA and YSLEER. Germline trimming cut 3 bases from V and 2 bases from J; bases unmatched to any gene: 3. The CDR3 consists of 15 residues. In DNA, the CDR3 is TGCGCCAGCAGCCAGGGACTAGCGGCAACCTACGAGCAGTACTTC. It encodes CASSQGLAATYEQYF.

This clonotype was recorded at least ten times. The rearrangement uses TRBV10-1 and TRBJ2-1; D is perhaps TRBD2 (5 bases). V lost 2 bases to trimming and J lost 6 bases, with 11 bases between them. The CDR3 has 14 residues. Germline CDR1 is WNHNN and CDR2 is SYGVQD (reference sequence). CDR3 loop: CASSEEGSRNEQFF. The CDR3, as DNA: TGCGCCAGCAGTGAGGAGGGTTCCCGCAATGAGCAGTTCTTC.

In this sample, this clonotype turned up many times. This sequence joins TRBV9 and TRBJ2-1, with 11 nucleotides matching TRBD2. The CDR3 covers 17 residues. The germline gives CDR1 SGDLS, CDR2 YYNGEE. The trim removed 4 bases at V and 4 bases at J, leaving 10 bases unmatched. CDR3 sequence reads: CASSPLPIAGGYNEQFF. The CDR3, as DNA: TGTGCCAGCAGCCCCCTACCGATAGCGGGGGGGTACAATGAGCAGTTCTTC.

The sample holds many counts of this clonotype. The gene calls are TRBV10-2 and TRBJ2-2, with D possibly called TRBD1 or TRBD2 (5 bases each). Looked up from germline, CDR1 is WSHSY and CDR2 is SAAADI. Deletions cut 6 bases from V and 2 bases from J, with 13 bases between. This CDR3 is built from 15 residues. The CDR3 bases are TGCGCCAGCAGACGGGACGGCCAAAACACCGGGGAGCTGTTTTTT. It encodes CASRRDGQNTGELFF.

This clonotype was detected a few times. V and J are TRBV20-1 and TRBJ1-1, with no clear D. CDR1 is DFQATT, CDR2 SNEGSKA, per germline (reference sequence). The CDR3 spans 9 residues. V lost 6 bases and J lost 11, with 10 bases in between. This CDR3 reads CSALPGAFF. The CDR3 DNA follows: TGCAGTGCCCTCCCTGGGGCTTTCTTT.

In this sample, this clonotype turned up many times. CDR3 in amino acids: CASSLDPPQVTQYF. DNA of the CDR3: TGCGCCAGCAGCTTGGACCCACCTCAGGTTACGCAGTATTTT. This sequence joins TRBV5-1 and TRBJ2-3; D is uncertain. Germline CDR1 is SGHRS and CDR2 is YFSETQ. CDR3 length equals 14 residues. Trimming removed 0 bases from V and 8 bases from J, with 13 bases in between. Variable domain in full (rest from reference TRBV5-1 and TRBJ2-3): KAGVTQTPRYLIKTRGQQVTLSCSPISGHRSVSWYQQTPGQGLQFLFEYFSETQRNKGNFPGRFSGRQFSNSRSEMNVSTLELGDSALYLCASSLDPPQVTQYFGPGTRLTVL.

This clonotype was counted between two and nine times. The CDR3 spells CATSRDGVGNTIYF. As DNA, the CDR3 is TGTGCCACCAGCAGAGATGGGGTAGGAAACACCATATATTTT. J is TRBJ1-3 and V is TRBV15, with D unclear. CDR1 and CDR2 from the germline V gene are LNHNV and YYDKDF (reference sequence). Trimming pared 0 bases from V and 4 bases from J, leaving 7 bases between. The CDR3 has 14 amino acids. The full variable domain, rest sourced from reference TRBV15 and TRBJ1-3, is DAMVIQNPRYQVTQFGKPVTLSCSQTLNHNVMYWYQQKSSQAPKLLFHYYDKDFNNEADTPDNFQSRRPNTSFCFLDIRSPGLGDTAMYLCATSRDGVGNTIYFGEGSWLTVV.